The text below deals with one T cell receptor (beta chain). This CDR3 has 15 amino acids. CDR1 and CDR2 (germline): SNHLY, FYNNEI. The ends lost 5 bases at V and 3 bases at J; junction bases unmatched: 8. The assay was immunoSEQ multiplex PCR, and TCRdb's table has in-frame clones only and misses some. The sample has under 55,000 clones, about 89% seen once. The data originate from a study of T cell changes during pregnancy in multiple sclerosis. Sequenced material: CD8+ T cells from peripheral blood mononuclear cells, taken after pregnancy. The chain employs TRBV2 and TRBJ1-2; 8 bases align to TRBD1. This TCR came from a female donor with multiple sclerosis, enrolled in a pregnancy study. CDR3 region: CASSRLPGQDYGYTF. The CDR3 coding sequence is TGTGCCAGCAGTAGACTACCGGGACAGGACTATGGCTACACCTTC.